The present T cell receptor beta chain was sequenced within a study of cytomegalovirus exposure and HLA in healthy donors. Study-wide results and caveats: Most TCR beta V segments were productive about 90% or about 30% of the time in an earlier analysis. Specific recognition of CMV antigens was confirmed in vitro for a few chains (all CMV-associated). What a later analysis reportedly showed was that an Asian-associated ancestry cluster had fewer N-insertions than the approximately 700-donor mean.

Germline loops: CDR1 MNHEY, CDR2 SMNVEV (reference sequence). The CDR3 runs 14 residues. The ends were cut back, 5 bases at V and 3 bases at J, with 12 bases in the middle. A multiplex PCR was run with 60 Vbeta primers and 13 Jbeta primers. Sequencing used immunoSEQ multiplex PCR; TCRdb keeps in-frame clones, though not all of them. The repertoire has 150,000 or so clones, 75% of them found once; the top ten carry about 11%. Remarks on this clone: Its antigen is not known.

While unrecorded immune exposures were likely, the donors were nominally healthy when sampled. This rearrangement joins TRBV27 to TRBJ2-3; D gene unclear. The clonotype was recovered from a man aged 18 to 30 in good health and CMV-seropositive. Source material: PBMCs. CDR3 bases: TGTGCCAGCAGTCTTGCGAGAGCGACAGATACGCAGTATTTT. Translation: CASSLARATDTQYF.